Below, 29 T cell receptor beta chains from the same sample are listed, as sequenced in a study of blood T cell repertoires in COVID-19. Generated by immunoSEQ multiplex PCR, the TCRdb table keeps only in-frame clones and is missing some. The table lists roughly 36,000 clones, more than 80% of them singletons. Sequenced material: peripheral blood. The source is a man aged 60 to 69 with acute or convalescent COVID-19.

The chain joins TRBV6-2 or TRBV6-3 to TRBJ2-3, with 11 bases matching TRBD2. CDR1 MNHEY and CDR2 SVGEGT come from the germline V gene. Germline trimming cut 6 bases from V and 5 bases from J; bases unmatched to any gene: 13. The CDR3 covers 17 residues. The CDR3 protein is CASSPLGSGGVRDTQYF. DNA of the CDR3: TGTGCCAGCAGCCCCCTGGGTAGCGGGGGGGTCAGAGATACGCAGTATTTT.

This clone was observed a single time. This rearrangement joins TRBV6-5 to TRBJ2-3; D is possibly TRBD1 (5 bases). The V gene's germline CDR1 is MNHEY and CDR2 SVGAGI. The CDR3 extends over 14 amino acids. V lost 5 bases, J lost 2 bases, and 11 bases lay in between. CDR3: CASSRLTATDTQYF. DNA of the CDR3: TGTGCCAGCAGTCGACTGACAGCCACAGATACGCAGTATTTT.

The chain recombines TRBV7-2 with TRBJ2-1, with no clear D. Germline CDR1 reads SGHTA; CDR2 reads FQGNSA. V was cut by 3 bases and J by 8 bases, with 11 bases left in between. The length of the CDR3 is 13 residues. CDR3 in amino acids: CASSFPNTDEQFF. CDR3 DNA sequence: TGTGCCAGCAGCTTCCCCAATACGGATGAGCAGTTCTTC. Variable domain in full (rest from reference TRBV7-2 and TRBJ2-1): GAGVSQSPSNKVTEKGKDVELRCDPISGHTALYWYRQSLGQGLEFLIYFQGNSAPDKSGLPSDRFSAERTGGSVSTLTIQRTQQEDSAVYLCASSFPNTDEQFFGPGTRLTVL.

The CDR3 DNA reads as TGTGCCAGCAGCCGGGGACAGGTTACGACCGGGGAGCTGTTTTTT. Translating it yields CASSRGQVTTGELFF. The V call is TRBV16, the J call TRBJ2-2, with 8 bases identical to TRBD1. Trimming removed 4 bases from V and 5 bases from J; junction bases left unmatched: 6. The CDR3 length is 15 residues. Germline-derived CDR1 and CDR2 are KGHSY and FQNENV. The full variable domain, in which reference TRBV16 and TRBJ2-2 provide the parts outside the CDR3, is GEEVAQTPKHLVRGEGQKAKLYCAPIKGHSYVFWYQQVLKNEFKFLISFQNENVFDETGMPKERFSAKCLPNSPCSLEIQATKLEDSAVYFCASSRGQVTTGELFFGEGSRLTVL.

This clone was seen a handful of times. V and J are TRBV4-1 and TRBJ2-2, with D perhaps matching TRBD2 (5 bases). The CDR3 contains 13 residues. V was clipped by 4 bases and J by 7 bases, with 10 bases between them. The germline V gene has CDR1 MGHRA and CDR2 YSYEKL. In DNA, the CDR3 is TGCGCCAGCAGCCCGAAAGACTACGGGGAGCTGTTTTTT. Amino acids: CASSPKDYGELFF.

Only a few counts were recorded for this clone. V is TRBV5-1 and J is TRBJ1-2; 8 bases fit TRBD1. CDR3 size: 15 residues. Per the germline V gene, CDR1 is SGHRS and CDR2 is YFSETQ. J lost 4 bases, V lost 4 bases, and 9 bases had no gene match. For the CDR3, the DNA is TGCGCCAGCAGCCCGACAGGGGAAGGCCCCTATGGCTACACCTTC. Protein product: CASSPTGEGPYGYTF.

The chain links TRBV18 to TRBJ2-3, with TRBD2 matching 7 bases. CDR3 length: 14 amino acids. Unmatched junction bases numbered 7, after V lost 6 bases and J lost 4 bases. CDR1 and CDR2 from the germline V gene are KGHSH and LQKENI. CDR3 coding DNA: TGTGCCAGCTCCGCGGGGCGGGAGCCAGATACGCAGTATTTT. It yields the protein CASSAGREPDTQYF.

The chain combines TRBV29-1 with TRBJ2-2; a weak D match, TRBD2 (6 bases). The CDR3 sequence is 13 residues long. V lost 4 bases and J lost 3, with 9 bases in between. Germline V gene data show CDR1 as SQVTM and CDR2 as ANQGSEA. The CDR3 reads CSVGLAYTGELFF. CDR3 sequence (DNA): TGCAGCGTTGGGCTAGCGTACACCGGGGAGCTGTTTTTT.

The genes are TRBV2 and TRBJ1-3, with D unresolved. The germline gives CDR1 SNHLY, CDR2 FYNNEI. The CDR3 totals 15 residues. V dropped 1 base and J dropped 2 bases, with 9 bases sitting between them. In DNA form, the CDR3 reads TGTGCCAGCAGTGAAGGTGGCTGGCCTGGAAACACCATATATTTT. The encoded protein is CASSEGGWPGNTIYF.

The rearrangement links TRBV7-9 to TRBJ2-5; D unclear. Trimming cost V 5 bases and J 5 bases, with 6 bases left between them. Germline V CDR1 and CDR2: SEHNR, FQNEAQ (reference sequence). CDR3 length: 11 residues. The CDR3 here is CASSPRETQYF. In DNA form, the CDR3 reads TGTGCCAGCAGCCCCCGGGAGACCCAGTACTTC.

The CDR3 region has the DNA TGTGCCAGCAGCTTAGCCTGGGGGGAACTGTTTTTT. Translating gives CASSLAWGELFF. The V and J genes are TRBV7-9 and TRBJ1-4, with a weak D call TRBD1 (5 bases). V shed 0 bases and J shed 12 bases, with 8 bases lying between them. Germline lookup yields CDR1 SEHNR and CDR2 FQNEAQ (reference sequence). The CDR3 sequence is 12 residues long. The variable domain in full, completed from reference TRBV7-9 and TRBJ1-4, reads DTGVSQNPRHKITKRGQNVTFRCDPISEHNRLYWYRQTLGQGPEFLTYFQNEAQLEKSRLLSDRFSAERPKGSFSTLEIQRTEQGDSAMYLCASSLAWGELFFGSGTQLSVL.

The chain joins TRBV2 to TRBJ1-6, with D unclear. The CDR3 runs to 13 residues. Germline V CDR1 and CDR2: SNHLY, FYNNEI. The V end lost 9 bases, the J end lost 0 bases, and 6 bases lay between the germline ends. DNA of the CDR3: TGTGCCAGTGCGGGCTCCTATAATTCACCCCTCCACTTT. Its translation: CASAGSYNSPLHF. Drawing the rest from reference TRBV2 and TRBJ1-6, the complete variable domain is EPEVTQTPSHQVTQMGQEVILRCVPISNHLYFYWYRQILGQKVEFLVSFYNNEISEKSEIFDDQFSVERPDGSNFTLKIRSTKLEDSAMYFCASAGSYNSPLHFGNGTRLTVT.

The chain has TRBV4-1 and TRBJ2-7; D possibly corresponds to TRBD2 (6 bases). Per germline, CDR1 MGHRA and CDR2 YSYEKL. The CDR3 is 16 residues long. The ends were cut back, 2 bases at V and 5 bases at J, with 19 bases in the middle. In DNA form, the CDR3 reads TGCGCCAGCAGCCAACTCACTAGCCCGAGCGTGGACGAGCAGTACTTC. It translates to CASSQLTSPSVDEQYF.

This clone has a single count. The CDR3: CASSKLLGRGEITGELFF. The CDR3 coding sequence is TGTGCCAGCAGCAAACTCCTGGGGAGGGGGGAGATCACCGGGGAGCTGTTTTTT. The chain links TRBV21-1 to TRBJ2-2; TRBD2 is taken as the D call from the table, unchecked against the DNA. TRBV21-1 is an annotated pseudogene. CDR3 length equals 18 residues.

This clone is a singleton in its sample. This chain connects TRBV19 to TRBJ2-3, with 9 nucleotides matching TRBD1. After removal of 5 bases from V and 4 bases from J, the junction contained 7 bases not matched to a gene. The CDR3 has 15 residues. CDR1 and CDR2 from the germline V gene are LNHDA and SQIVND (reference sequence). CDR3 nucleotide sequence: TGTGCCAGTAGTCCCCGACAGGGGGGCCCAGATACGCAGTATTTT. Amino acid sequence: CASSPRQGGPDTQYF. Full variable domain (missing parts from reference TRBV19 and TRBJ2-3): DGGITQSPKYLFRKEGQNVTLSCEQNLNHDAMYWYRQDPGQGLRLIYYSQIVNDFQKGDIAEGYSVSREKKESFPLTVTSAQKNPTAFYLCASSPRQGGPDTQYFGPGTRLTVL.

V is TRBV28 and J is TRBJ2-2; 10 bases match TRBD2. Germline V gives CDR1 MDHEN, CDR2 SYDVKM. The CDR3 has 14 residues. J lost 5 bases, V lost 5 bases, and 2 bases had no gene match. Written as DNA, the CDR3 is TGTGCCAGCAGTCTAGCGGGAGCAACCGGGGAGCTGTTTTTT. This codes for CASSLAGATGELFF.

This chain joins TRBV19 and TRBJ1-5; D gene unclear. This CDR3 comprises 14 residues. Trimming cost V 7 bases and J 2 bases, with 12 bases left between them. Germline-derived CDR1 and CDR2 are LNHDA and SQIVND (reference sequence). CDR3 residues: CASTSGGGNQPQHF. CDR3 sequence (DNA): TGTGCCAGTACCTCAGGAGGAGGCAATCAGCCCCAGCATTTT.

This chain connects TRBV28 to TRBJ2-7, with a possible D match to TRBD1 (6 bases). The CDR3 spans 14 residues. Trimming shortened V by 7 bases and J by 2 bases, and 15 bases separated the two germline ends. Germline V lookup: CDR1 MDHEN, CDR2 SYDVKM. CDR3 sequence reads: CASTQWDKPYEQYF. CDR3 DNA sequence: TGTGCCAGCACCCAGTGGGACAAGCCCTACGAGCAGTACTTC.

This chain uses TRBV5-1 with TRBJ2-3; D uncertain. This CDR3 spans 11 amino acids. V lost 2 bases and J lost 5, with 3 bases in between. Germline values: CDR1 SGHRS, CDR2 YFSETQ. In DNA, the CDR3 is TGCGCCAGCAGCTTTAGAGATACGCAGTATTTT. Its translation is CASSFRDTQYF.

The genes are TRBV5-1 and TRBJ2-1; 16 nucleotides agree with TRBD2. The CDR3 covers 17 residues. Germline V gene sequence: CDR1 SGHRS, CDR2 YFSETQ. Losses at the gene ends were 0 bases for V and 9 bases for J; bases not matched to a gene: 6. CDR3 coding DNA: TGCGCCAGCAGCTTGGAGCCGGGACTAGCGGGAGGGGGTGAGCAGTTCTTC. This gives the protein CASSLEPGLAGGGEQFF.

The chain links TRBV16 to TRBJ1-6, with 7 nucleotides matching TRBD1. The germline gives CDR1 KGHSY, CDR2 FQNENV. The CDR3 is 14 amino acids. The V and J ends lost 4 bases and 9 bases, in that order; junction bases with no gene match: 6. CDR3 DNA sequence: TGTGCCAGCAGCCCGGGACAGTTAATTTCACCCCTCCACTTT. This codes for CASSPGQLISPLHF.

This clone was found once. The CDR3 nucleotides read TGTGCCAGCAGCGTTAAACGCAGGGGTCTGGGGAACTATGGCTACACCTTC. Its translation is CASSVKRRGLGNYGYTF. V gene TRBV2 combines with J gene TRBJ1-2; weak D call: TRBD1 (6 bases). This CDR3 spans 17 amino acids. CDR1 is SNHLY and CDR2 is FYNNEI in the germline V gene. V gave up 6 bases and J gave up 2 bases, with 22 bases separating them.

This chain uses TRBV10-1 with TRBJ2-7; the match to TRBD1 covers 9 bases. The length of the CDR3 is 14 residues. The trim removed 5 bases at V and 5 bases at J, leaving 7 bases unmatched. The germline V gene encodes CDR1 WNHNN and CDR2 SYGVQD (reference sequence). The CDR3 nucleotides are TGCGCCAGCAGTTCCGGGACAGGGAAGGACGAGCAGTACTTC. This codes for CASSSGTGKDEQYF.

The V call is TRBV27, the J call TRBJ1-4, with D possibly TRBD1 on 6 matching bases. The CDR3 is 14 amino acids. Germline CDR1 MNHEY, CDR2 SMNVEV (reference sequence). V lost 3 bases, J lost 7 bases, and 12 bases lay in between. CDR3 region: CASSLWQGSEKLFF. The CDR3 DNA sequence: TGTGCCAGCAGTTTGTGGCAGGGGAGTGAAAAACTGTTTTTT.

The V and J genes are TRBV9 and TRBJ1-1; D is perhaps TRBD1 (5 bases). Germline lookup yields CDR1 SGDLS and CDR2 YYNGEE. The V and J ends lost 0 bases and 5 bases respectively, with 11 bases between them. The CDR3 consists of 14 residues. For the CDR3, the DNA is TGTGCCAGCAGCGTAGAGGGGCGCGAGACTGAAGCTTTCTTT. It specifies CASSVEGRETEAFF.

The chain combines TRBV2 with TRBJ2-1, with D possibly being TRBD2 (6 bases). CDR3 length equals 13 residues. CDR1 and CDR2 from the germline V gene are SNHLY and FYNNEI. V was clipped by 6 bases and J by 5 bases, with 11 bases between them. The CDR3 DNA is TGTGCCAGCAGCCGGAGACTAGACAATGAGCAGTTCTTC. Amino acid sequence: CASSRRLDNEQFF.

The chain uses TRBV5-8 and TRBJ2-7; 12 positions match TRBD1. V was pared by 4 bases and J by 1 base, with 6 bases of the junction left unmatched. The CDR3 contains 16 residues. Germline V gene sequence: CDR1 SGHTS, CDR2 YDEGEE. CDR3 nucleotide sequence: TGTGCCAGCAGCAAAGGGGACAGGGGGCCATCCTACGAGCAGTACTTC. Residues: CASSKGDRGPSYEQYF. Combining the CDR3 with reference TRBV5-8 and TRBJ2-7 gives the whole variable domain EAGVTQSPTHLIKTRGQQATLRCSPISGHTSVYWYQQALGLGLQFLLWYDEGEERNRGNFPPRFSGRQFPNYSSELNVNALELEDSALYLCASSKGDRGPSYEQYFGPGTRLTVT.

The CDR3 is CASSPGDRGSSPLHF. CDR3 nucleotides: TGCGCCAGCAGCCCAGGCGACAGGGGAAGTTCACCCCTCCACTTT. The genes are TRBV4-1 and TRBJ1-6, with 8 bases lining up with TRBD1. The CDR3 runs to 15 residues. Per the germline V gene, CDR1 is MGHRA and CDR2 is YSYEKL. Trimming took 4 bases from V and 9 from J; bases not matched to a gene: 8.

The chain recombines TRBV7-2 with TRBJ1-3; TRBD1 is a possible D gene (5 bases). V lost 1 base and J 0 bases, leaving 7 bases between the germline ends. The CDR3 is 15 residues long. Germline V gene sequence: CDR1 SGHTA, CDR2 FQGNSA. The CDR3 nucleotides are TGTGCCAGCAGCTTAGACAGGCTCTCTGGAAACACCATATATTTT. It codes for CASSLDRLSGNTIYF. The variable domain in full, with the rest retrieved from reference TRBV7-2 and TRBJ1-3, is GAGVSQSPSNKVTEKGKDVELRCDPISGHTALYWYRQSLGQGLEFLIYFQGNSAPDKSGLPSDRFSAERTGGSVSTLTIQRTQQEDSAVYLCASSLDRLSGNTIYFGEGSWLTVV.